A single sample is the source of the 22 T cell receptor beta chains below, sequenced in a study of T-cell reconstitution after alpha-beta-depleted transplantation in children. Unique molecular identifiers were used to barcode this TCRbeta library. In TCRdb, the PCR reads were re-called with MiXCR into one record per CDR3 protein. The table has about 420,000 distinct CDR3 sequences, roughly a tenth seen once; the top ten hold 4.5% to 7%. The sample here was PBMCs from the stem cell graft donor, taken from the stem cell graft. Source of these receptors: a human donor who donated a stem cell graft to a child with acute myeloid leukemia.

In this sample, this clonotype turned up many times. V usage is TRBV6-1 and J usage is TRBJ2-7; 7 bases are shared with TRBD1. The CDR3 covers 14 residues. V was pared by 3 bases and J by 3 bases, with 5 bases of the junction left unmatched. From germline, CDR1 is MNHNS and CDR2 SASEGT. CDR3 region: CASSETGQFYEQYF. Written as DNA, the CDR3 is TGTGCCAGCAGTGAGACGGGACAGTTCTACGAGCAGTACTTC.

The genes are TRBV14 and TRBJ1-1, with D hard to call. Germline values: CDR1 SGHDN, CDR2 FVKESK. Trimming pared 0 bases from V and 4 bases from J, leaving 6 bases between. CDR3 length equals 13 residues. The CDR3 loop reads CASSQEGPTEAFF. The CDR3 coding sequence is TGTGCCAGCAGCCAAGAAGGGCCCACTGAAGCTTTCTTT.

This clonotype was seen only a few times. The chain couples TRBV19 to TRBJ1-2, with D tentatively TRBD1 (5 bases). The CDR3 has 14 amino acids. Germline V lookup: CDR1 LNHDA, CDR2 SQIVND (reference sequence). Deletions cut 3 bases from V and 4 bases from J, with 12 bases between. Here the CDR3 reads CASSMLGTLYGYTF. CDR3 DNA sequence: TGTGCCAGTAGTATGCTGGGGACCCTCTATGGCTACACCTTC. Complete variable domain (other parts from reference TRBV19 and TRBJ1-2): DGGITQSPKYLFRKEGQNVTLSCEQNLNHDAMYWYRQDPGQGLRLIYYSQIVNDFQKGDIAEGYSVSREKKESFPLTVTSAQKNPTAFYLCASSMLGTLYGYTFGSGTRLTVV.

The chain joins TRBV20-1 to TRBJ1-3; TRBD1 might be the D (6 bases). Trimming removed 3 bases from V and 0 bases from J, with 18 bases in between. The CDR3 length is 17 residues. Germline V CDR1 and CDR2: DFQATT, SNEGSKA (reference sequence). The CDR3 is CSASGIQGYPSGNTIYF. The CDR3 nucleotides are TGCAGTGCTAGTGGGATCCAGGGGTATCCCTCTGGAAACACCATATATTTT.

The chain combines TRBV6-1 with TRBJ2-1; TRBD2 aligns across 10 bases. The CDR3 has 17 residues. V lost 4 bases, J lost 1 base, and 7 bases stayed unmatched. In germline, CDR1 is MNHNS, CDR2 SASEGT. CDR3 amino acids: CASSAGAAGGSYNEQFF. In DNA form, the CDR3 reads TGTGCCAGCAGTGCGGGGGCAGCGGGAGGGTCCTACAATGAGCAGTTCTTC.

The chain links TRBV29-1 to TRBJ1-1; D remains unclear. Germline V gene lookup returns CDR1 SQVTM and CDR2 ANQGSEA. There are 13 residues in the CDR3. V was cut by 4 bases and J by 3 bases, with 12 bases left in between. CDR3 in amino acids: CSVVLRQDTEAFF. CDR3 in DNA: TGCAGCGTTGTACTGCGGCAAGACACTGAAGCTTTCTTT.

This clonotype was recorded many times. The chain couples TRBV5-6 to TRBJ2-1; D is unresolved. Germline V CDR1 and CDR2: SGHDT, YYEEEE. There are 15 residues in the CDR3. V lost 0 bases and J 4 bases, leaving 11 bases between the germline ends. The CDR3, as DNA: TGTGCCAGCAGCTTGGGACAAGGCCTTTACAATGAGCAGTTCTTC. Its translation: CASSLGQGLYNEQFF. The entire variable domain, with the rest obtained from reference TRBV5-6 and TRBJ2-1, is as follows: DAGVTQSPTHLIKTRGQQVTLRCSPKSGHDTVSWYQQALGQGPQFIFQYYEEEERQRGNFPDRFSGHQFPNYSSELNVNALLLGDSALYLCASSLGQGLYNEQFFGPGTRLTVL.

This clonotype was found many times. This rearrangement joins TRBV20-1 to TRBJ2-1, with D possibly TRBD2 on 6 matching bases. The CDR3 runs 14 residues. Germline-derived CDR1 and CDR2 are DFQATT and SNEGSKA (reference sequence). Trimming stripped 3 bases from V and 3 bases from J, with 12 bases between. CDR3 nucleotides: TGCAGTGCTAGGCGGGATATGAACTACAATGAGCAGTTCTTC. It yields the protein CSARRDMNYNEQFF.

This clonotype came up many times. This chain uses TRBV11-1 with TRBJ2-2; 9 nucleotides line up with TRBD1. The ends lost 3 bases at V and 0 bases at J; junction bases unmatched: 2. CDR1 SGHAT and CDR2 FQDESV come from the germline V gene (reference sequence). The CDR3 covers 16 residues. The CDR3 sequence is CASSFDRGSNTGELFF. The CDR3, as DNA: TGTGCCAGCAGCTTCGACAGGGGGTCGAACACCGGGGAGCTGTTTTTT. Variable domain in full (rest from reference TRBV11-1 and TRBJ2-2): EAEVAQSPRYKITEKSQAVAFWCDPISGHATLYWYRQILGQGPELLVQFQDESVVDDSQLPKDRFSAERLKGVDSTLKIQPAELGDSAMYLCASSFDRGSNTGELFFGEGSRLTVL.

A few counts support this clonotype. The rearrangement links TRBV4-1 to TRBJ1-2; D is uncertain. The CDR3 totals 12 residues. CDR1 and CDR2 from the germline V gene are MGHRA and YSYEKL. V shed 0 bases and J shed 4 bases, with 3 bases lying between them. DNA for the CDR3: TGCGCCAGCAGCCAAGAGCTCTATGGCTACACCTTC. Translating it yields CASSQELYGYTF.

This clonotype was seen repeatedly, ten times or more. The V call is TRBV12-3 or TRBV12-4, the J call TRBJ2-5, with TRBD1 matching 7 bases. J lost 5 bases, V lost 6 bases, and 6 bases had no gene match. The CDR3 is made up of 13 amino acids. The CDR3 DNA reads TGTGCCAGCAGCACACAGGGGTCGGAGACCCAGTACTTC. Protein product: CASSTQGSETQYF.

The V and J genes are TRBV20-1 and TRBJ1-1; D is perhaps TRBD1 (5 bases). This CDR3 region has 20 residues. Deletions cut 1 base from V and 2 bases from J, with 29 bases between. CDR1 and CDR2 from the germline V gene are DFQATT and SNEGSKA (reference sequence). The CDR3 nucleotides are TGCAGTGCTAGAGTATTGAGAACAGTCACCGGGGGTGGAGAAAACACTGAAGCTTTCTTT. The encoded protein is CSARVLRTVTGGGENTEAFF.

V usage is TRBV24-1 and J usage is TRBJ2-3, with TRBD1 as a possible D gene (6 bases). CDR1 KGHDR and CDR2 SFDVKD come from the germline V gene. V was shortened by 4 bases and J by 1 base, with 20 bases between the two germline ends. This CDR3 has 18 residues. The CDR3, as DNA: TGTGCCACCAGTGACCCGACCGGGACACCCGGCTGCACAGATACGCAGTATTTT. Translation gives CATSDPTGTPGCTDTQYF.

This chain uses TRBV6-1 with TRBJ2-7, with TRBD1 as a possible D gene (7 bases). CDR1 is MNHNS and CDR2 is SASEGT in the germline V gene. Between the trimmed V and J ends, which lost 1 base and 6 bases, there was a span of 16 bases. The CDR3 sequence is 15 residues long. CDR3 in amino acids: CASSEDGGGSAEQYV. In DNA, the CDR3 is TGTGCCAGCAGTGAAGATGGAGGGGGCTCCGCCGAGCAGTACGTC.

This clonotype showed up just a few times. The chain combines TRBV20-1 with TRBJ2-7; TRBD2 aligns across 7 bases. The germline V gene has CDR1 DFQATT and CDR2 SNEGSKA (reference sequence). The CDR3 spans 14 residues. With V trimmed by 3 bases and J by 2 bases, 7 bases remained unmatched. CDR3 in amino acids: CSASFQRGPYEQYF. As DNA, the CDR3 is TGCAGTGCTAGTTTCCAGCGGGGCCCCTACGAGCAGTACTTC.

Worth noting for this clonotype: Possible read error: a much larger clone is one base away. The J gene is TRBJ2-3, the V gene TRBV6-5; the D gene is possibly TRBD2 (5 bases). The CDR3 runs to 17 residues. Germline CDR1 and CDR2: MNHEY and SVGAGI. CDR3 amino acids: CTSSYSSTSGSTDTQYF. As DNA, the CDR3 is TGTACCAGCAGTTACTCGAGTACCAGCGGAAGCACAGATACGCAGTATTTT.

This clonotype was recorded many times. This rearrangement joins TRBV4-2 to TRBJ2-7, with 13 nucleotides matching TRBD2. The CDR3 has 14 amino acids. V gave up 3 bases and J gave up 4 bases; unmatched junction bases: 0. Per the germline V gene, CDR1 is LGHNA and CDR2 is YNFKEQ. CDR3 coding DNA: TGTGCCAGCAGCCAGGGACTAGCGGGGTACGAGCAGTACTTC. It encodes CASSQGLAGYEQYF.

The chain recombines TRBV25-1 with TRBJ2-2; no clear D. V lost 6 bases and J lost 0, with 2 bases in between. This CDR3 has 12 residues. The V gene's germline CDR1 is MGHDK and CDR2 SYGVNS. CDR3 coding DNA: TGTGCCAGCAGAACGAACACCGGGGAGCTGTTTTTT. This encodes CASRTNTGELFF.

This clonotype was seen at least ten times. The rearrangement links TRBV4-2 to TRBJ2-1; no clear D. The germline V gene has CDR1 LGHNA and CDR2 YNFKEQ. CDR3 length: 15 amino acids. Trimming took 0 bases from V and 0 from J, leaving 6 bases between them. The CDR3 region is CASSQDLSSYNEQFF. The CDR3 DNA sequence: TGTGCCAGCAGCCAAGATCTGAGCTCCTACAATGAGCAGTTCTTC.

This clonotype was recorded a few times. V and J are TRBV27 and TRBJ2-1, with D unresolved. V lost 8 bases, J lost 0 bases, and 17 bases lay in between. Per germline, CDR1 MNHEY and CDR2 SMNVEV (reference sequence). CDR3 length equals 16 residues. CDR3 sequence: CASGNLGVYSYNEQFF. The CDR3 nucleotides read TGTGCCAGCGGAAATCTTGGGGTCTACTCCTACAATGAGCAGTTCTTC.

This chain connects TRBV29-1 to TRBJ1-2; D unclear. The germline CDR1 and CDR2 sequences are SQVTM and ANQGSEA. Trimming took off 2 bases at V and 4 bases at J, with 17 bases between the two ends. The CDR3 extends over 15 amino acids. The CDR3 protein is CSVEPEGRRVYGYTF. The CDR3 bases are TGCAGCGTTGAACCTGAAGGGAGACGGGTCTATGGCTACACCTTC.

Only one count was recorded for this clonotype. This could be a read error, since a much larger clone is one nucleotide away. The chain uses TRBV20-1 and TRBJ1-1; D remains unclear. The CDR3 is 14 residues long. Per germline, CDR1 DFQATT and CDR2 SNEGSKA (reference sequence). Deletions cut 6 bases from V and 4 bases from J, with 18 bases between. The CDR3 loop is CSAAEALFFTEAFF. CDR3 in DNA: TGCAGTGCCGCAGAGGCGCTGTTTTTCACTGAAGCTTTCTTT.